What follows describes a single TCR beta chain. Its target is unknown. The sample originates from a study of CD8+ T cells in alopecia areata. Overall study findings and caveats: Possibly because of HLA-related factors, TCR sharing was less clear across patients than in mice.

Isolated RNA was reverse transcribed into cDNA used as the sequencing template. This table comes from immunoSEQ multiplex PCR, and its TCRdb copy is limited to in-frame clones, with some not included. The data contain around 35,000 clones, approximately 60% of them singletons. CDR1 SGHVS and CDR2 FQNEAQ come from the germline V gene. V lost 5 bases and J lost 4, with 12 bases in between. This CDR3 is built from 14 residues. Alopecia areata patients provided lesional scalp punch biopsies and peripheral blood. CD4+ and CD8+ T cells were sorted from PBMCs stained for CD3, CD4 and CD8. This rearrangement joins TRBV7-8 to TRBJ2-1; TRBD2 is a possible D gene (5 bases). This TCR came from a human donor with alopecia areata. The sample taken for sequencing was NKG2D-high CD8+ T cells sorted from blood. CDR3 in DNA: TGTGCCAGCAGCCCGTCGGGGATGTACAATGAGCAGTTCTTC. Its protein product is CASSPSGMYNEQFF.